What follows are 8 T cell receptor beta chains derived from one specimen sequenced in a study of T cells after yellow fever vaccination. One entry per CDR3 protein results from TCRdb running MiXCR on the 5' RACE reads. Seen here are fewer than 450,000 distinct CDR3 sequences, 8% to 9.5% observed once, and the top ten hold around 17%. Sequencing was performed on PBMCs, taken around 45 days after the first yellow fever vaccination. The receptors shown here come from a man between 18 and 35 years old who received the YFV17D yellow fever vaccine.

This clonotype was counted ten times or more. The rearrangement links TRBV5-6 to TRBJ2-1; 10 nucleotides align to TRBD2. This CDR3 has 16 amino acids. Germline V gives CDR1 SGHDT, CDR2 YYEEEE. V lost 3 bases, J lost 5 bases, and 8 bases stayed unmatched. The CDR3 bases are TGTGCCAGCAGCTATCTGGAACTAGCGGGAAACAATGAGCAGTTCTTC. It encodes CASSYLELAGNNEQFF.

This clonotype was counted ten times or more. The chain joins TRBV29-1 to TRBJ2-1; 7 bases map to TRBD1. From germline, CDR1 is SQVTM and CDR2 ANQGSEA. This CDR3 comprises 13 residues. The V and J ends lost 5 bases and 5 bases, in that order; junction bases with no gene match: 6. Here the CDR3 reads CSVYGTEHNEQFF. For the CDR3, the DNA is TGCAGCGTTTACGGGACAGAGCACAATGAGCAGTTCTTC.

This clonotype was detected only a few times. The chain employs TRBV5-6 and TRBJ2-7; D is undetermined. Trimming pared 0 bases from V and 4 bases from J, leaving 11 bases between. Germline lookup yields CDR1 SGHDT and CDR2 YYEEEE. The CDR3 runs 14 residues. The CDR3 nucleotides are TGTGCCAGCAGCTTGGGTCATAAATGGTACGAGCAGTACTTC. Translation: CASSLGHKWYEQYF. The whole variable domain, remainder taken from reference TRBV5-6 and TRBJ2-7, is DAGVTQSPTHLIKTRGQQVTLRCSPKSGHDTVSWYQQALGQGPQFIFQYYEEEERQRGNFPDRFSGHQFPNYSSELNVNALLLGDSALYLCASSLGHKWYEQYFGPGTRLTVT.

Written as DNA, the CDR3 is TGTGCCAGCAGGGGCCGGGACAGGGATGGGAATGAGCAGTTCTTC. Its translation is CASRGRDRDGNEQFF. This chain links TRBV11-2 with TRBJ2-1, with 9 bases matching TRBD1. Per germline, CDR1 SGHAT and CDR2 FQNNGV. The CDR3 runs 15 residues. V lost 6 bases to trimming and J lost 7 bases; unmatched junction nucleotides: 10.

The chain employs TRBV6-5 and TRBJ2-2; D may be TRBD1 (6 bases). The V and J ends lost 4 bases and 3 bases respectively, with 18 bases between them. The CDR3 consists of 17 residues. Germline CDR1 MNHEY, CDR2 SVGAGI. DNA of the CDR3: TGTGCCAGCAGTTCCCGACCCCGGACAGCCTACACCGGGGAGCTGTTTTTT. This encodes CASSSRPRTAYTGELFF.

This clonotype came up a few times. The rearrangement links TRBV20-1 to TRBJ1-5; weak D call: TRBD1 (5 bases). V lost 1 base to trimming and J lost 7 bases, with 23 bases between them. Germline values: CDR1 DFQATT, CDR2 SNEGSKA (reference sequence). The CDR3 is 17 residues long. The CDR3 DNA reads TGCAGTGCTAGAGTCCTCTCAGGTAGGGGCCCCTTCCAGCCCCAGCATTTT. It encodes CSARVLSGRGPFQPQHF.

The chain combines TRBV20-1 with TRBJ2-2, with 7 bases matching TRBD1. CDR3 length: 13 residues. Germline V gene data show CDR1 as DFQATT and CDR2 as SNEGSKA (reference sequence). J gave up 2 bases and V 7 bases, and 4 bases lay outside the gene matches. The CDR3 sequence: CSVRTGNTGELFF. The CDR3 DNA follows: TGCAGTGTTCGGACAGGCAACACCGGGGAGCTGTTTTTT.

V usage is TRBV6-2 or TRBV6-3 and J usage is TRBJ2-1; the match to TRBD2 covers 13 bases. V shed 6 bases and J 7 bases; nucleotides not matched to a gene: 9. The CDR3 spans 16 residues. Germline CDR1 reads MNHEY; CDR2 reads SVGEGT. In DNA form, the CDR3 reads TGTGCCAGCAGGCCCGGGACTAGCGGGGCCTTAAATGAGCAGTTCTTC. It translates to CASRPGTSGALNEQFF.